These T cell receptor beta chains were read from a single sample in a study of T cell repertoires in cytomegalovirus infection. Their antigens are not known. Each CDR3 protein is one row after TCRdb ran MiXCR on the reads. The table lists some 350,000 distinct CDR3 sequences, 25% to 30% of them singletons, with 20% in the top ten. The starting material was cultured PBMCs, obtained from culture after CMV antigen stimulation. The receptors derive from a human donor in good health (CMV status not recorded). Some clones in this sample may be carry-over from other donors' samples. The conserved cysteine and the conserved F or W are not part of the CDR3 here. Each record gives: V gene, D gene, J gene, CDR3 protein. A D gene is named only where the DNA matches it firmly.

v_gene: TRBV18; d_gene: TRBD2; j_gene: TRBJ2-7; CDR3aa: ASSPWGGESYEQY
v_gene: TRBV10-3; d_gene: TRBD1; j_gene: TRBJ2-2; CDR3aa: AISLVRQGTTGELF
v_gene: TRBV10-3; d_gene: NA; j_gene: TRBJ2-1; CDR3aa: AISETITGNTYNEQF
v_gene: TRBV12-3/TRBV12-4; d_gene: TRBD2; j_gene: TRBJ2-7; CDR3aa: ASRSGGASYEQY
v_gene: TRBV27; d_gene: TRBD1; j_gene: TRBJ1-1; CDR3aa: ASTSGETGGMNTEAF
v_gene: TRBV4-1; d_gene: NA; j_gene: TRBJ1-3; CDR3aa: ASSQVGRGRGNTIY
v_gene: TRBV7-6; d_gene: NA; j_gene: TRBJ1-2; CDR3aa: ASSQGQSGYT
v_gene: TRBV15; d_gene: NA; j_gene: TRBJ1-5; CDR3aa: ATSRVYRERSNQPQH
v_gene: TRBV10-3; d_gene: NA; j_gene: TRBJ1-1; CDR3aa: AISERVAEAF
v_gene: TRBV27; d_gene: NA; j_gene: TRBJ2-3; CDR3aa: ASSSSGPVGTDTQY
v_gene: TRBV30; d_gene: NA; j_gene: TRBJ2-1; CDR3aa: AWSVLDYNEQF
v_gene: TRBV7-6; d_gene: TRBD1; j_gene: TRBJ1-1; CDR3aa: ASNGQVLNTEAF
v_gene: TRBV20-1; d_gene: NA; j_gene: TRBJ1-2; CDR3aa: SASRGYT
v_gene: TRBV7-2; d_gene: NA; j_gene: TRBJ2-3; CDR3aa: ASSLAGRGTDTQY
v_gene: TRBV6-1; d_gene: TRBD2; j_gene: TRBJ2-5; CDR3aa: ASSQGLAGSQETQY
v_gene: TRBV20-1; d_gene: NA; j_gene: TRBJ1-6; CDR3aa: SAGGGDSPLH
v_gene: TRBV6-1; d_gene: NA; j_gene: TRBJ1-1; CDR3aa: ASTIDGLNTEAF
v_gene: TRBV6-5; d_gene: NA; j_gene: TRBJ1-1; CDR3aa: ASSSPETGPSAF
v_gene: TRBV29-1; d_gene: TRBD1; j_gene: TRBJ1-1; CDR3aa: SAVDSTGKPEAF
v_gene: TRBV12-3/TRBV12-4; d_gene: NA; j_gene: TRBJ1-5; CDR3aa: ASSFFGGNQPQH
v_gene: TRBV20-1; d_gene: TRBD2; j_gene: TRBJ2-5; CDR3aa: SAREGLAGGKETQY
v_gene: TRBV7-3; d_gene: NA; j_gene: TRBJ1-2; CDR3aa: ASSQGLTGREGYT
v_gene: TRBV29-1; d_gene: NA; j_gene: TRBJ2-5; CDR3aa: SGGRGVGETQY